This entry concerns a single TCR beta chain. What it binds is unknown. The data stem from a study of cytomegalovirus exposure and HLA in healthy donors. Study in general: Of the donors genotyped, several hundred in all, about 82% fell in the Caucasian-associated ancestry cluster.

With 60 Vbeta and 13 Jbeta primers, the PCR was carried out. Assay used: immunoSEQ multiplex PCR; TCRdb lists only in-frame clones, some missing. The sample lists approximately 150,000 clones, roughly 79% occurring once. Study results and caveats: Available immune exposure information was restricted to CMV serostatus only. A later analysis showed that HLA-associated TCR beta chains had undergone more clonal expansion than equally common others.

CDR1 and CDR2 from the germline V gene are PRHDT and FYEKMQ (reference sequence). This CDR3 contains 12 residues. This receptor was identified in a woman in her 40s in good health and CMV-seronegative. The gene calls are TRBV13 and TRBJ2-5; D uncertain. The J call is uncertain, as TRBJ2-7 better fits the DNA end. The sequenced sample consisted of PBMCs. CDR3 nucleotides: TGTGCCAGCAGCTCCTCTTCCTACGAGCAGTACTTC. Its translation is CASSSSSYEQYF.